The 27 T cell receptor beta chains given below trace back to one sample, sequenced in a study of early T cells in non-severe SARS-CoV-2 infection. Via MiXCR, TCRdb re-called the 5' RACE reads, giving one row per CDR3 protein. The sample gives approximately 69,000 distinct CDR3 sequences, 9.5% to 12% of which show up once; about 5.8% is in the top ten. The sample was whole blood, taken at baseline. These TCRs come from an adult who was a healthcare worker with PCR-confirmed SARS-CoV-2 infection or an uninfected control (not recorded which).

CDR3 region: CASSLQGPGELFF. CDR3 in DNA: TGTGCCAGTAGCCTACAGGGTCCCGGGGAGCTGTTTTTT. The chain carries TRBV19 and TRBJ2-2, with D possibly being TRBD1 (6 bases). With 6 bases removed from V and 6 bases from J, the gap between germline ends came to 11 bases. There are 13 residues in the CDR3. Per the germline V gene, CDR1 is LNHDA and CDR2 is SQIVND (reference sequence).

The J gene is TRBJ1-3, the V gene TRBV10-3; no firm D call. This CDR3 has 13 residues. Germline CDR1 and CDR2: ENHRY and SYGVKD. V dropped 4 bases and J dropped 3 bases, with 7 bases sitting between them. The CDR3, as DNA: TGTGCCATCAGTGGACAAGGTGGAAACACCATATATTTT. It codes for CAISGQGGNTIYF.

V usage is TRBV2 and J usage is TRBJ2-4; 8 bases map to TRBD2. CDR1 and CDR2 (germline): SNHLY, FYNNEI. This CDR3 contains 15 residues. The junction had 3 bases not matched to a gene; V was cut back by 2 bases and J by 3 bases. Written as DNA, the CDR3 is TGTGCCAGCAGTGAAAACGGGGGGGTCAAAAACATTCAGTACTTC. Amino acids: CASSENGGVKNIQYF.

This clonotype turned up a few times. The chain links TRBV11-1 to TRBJ2-1, with 11 bases matching TRBD2. The CDR3 spans 15 residues. V lost 5 bases, J lost 5 bases, and 5 bases stayed unmatched. Germline-derived CDR1 and CDR2 are SGHAT and FQDESV (reference sequence). The CDR3 protein is CASSPGLAEDNEQFF. The CDR3 DNA reads TGTGCCAGCAGCCCGGGACTAGCGGAGGACAATGAGCAGTTCTTC.

This clonotype was seen more than once but under ten times. The chain links TRBV2 to TRBJ2-2, with a tentative D call TRBD1 (5 bases). The germline CDR1 and CDR2 sequences are SNHLY and FYNNEI. V lost 6 bases and J 0 bases, leaving 8 bases between the germline ends. The CDR3 is made up of 14 amino acids. The CDR3 loop reads CASRDTANTGELFF. In DNA form, the CDR3 reads TGTGCCAGCAGGGACACCGCGAACACCGGGGAGCTGTTTTTT.

This clonotype has more than one count but fewer than ten. The J gene is TRBJ1-2, the V gene TRBV12-3 or TRBV12-4; 7 nucleotides match TRBD1. CDR3 length: 14 amino acids. V dropped 3 bases and J dropped 8; count of bases not matched to a gene: 9. The CDR3 here is CASSFRRGLRGYTF. The CDR3 DNA is TGTGCCAGCAGTTTTCGGAGGGGGCTAAGAGGCTACACCTTC.

The chain combines TRBV14 with TRBJ1-6; 9 bases are a match to TRBD1. Per germline, CDR1 SGHDN and CDR2 FVKESK. The CDR3 is made up of 17 amino acids. Trimming cost V 2 bases and J 0 bases; bases outside gene matches: 2. The CDR3 DNA is TGTGCCAGCAGCCAAACAGGGGGCGACTCCTATAATTCACCCCTCCACTTT. Translated: CASSQTGGDSYNSPLHF.

The chain joins TRBV19 to TRBJ2-1; D uncertain. Trimming left V 3 bases short and J 0 bases short, with 6 bases between. This CDR3 has 14 amino acids. Germline CDR1 reads LNHDA; CDR2 reads SQIVND (reference sequence). The CDR3 DNA is TGTGCCAGTAGTATGGATAGCTCCTACAATGAGCAGTTCTTC. Protein: CASSMDSSYNEQFF. Full variable domain (remainder filled in from reference TRBV19 and TRBJ2-1): DGGITQSPKYLFRKEGQNVTLSCEQNLNHDAMYWYRQDPGQGLRLIYYSQIVNDFQKGDIAEGYSVSREKKESFPLTVTSAQKNPTAFYLCASSMDSSYNEQFFGPGTRLTVL.

The table lists this clonotype with many counts. The rearrangement links TRBV12-3 or TRBV12-4 to TRBJ2-7; TRBD1 matches at 10 bases. This CDR3 comprises 15 residues. With 3 bases clipped from V and 1 base from J, the junction kept 3 bases outside the gene matches. CDR3 loop: CASSFWTGGSYEQYF. As DNA, the CDR3 is TGTGCCAGCAGTTTTTGGACAGGGGGATCCTACGAGCAGTACTTC.

This clonotype was detected only a few times. The gene calls are TRBV12-3 or TRBV12-4 and TRBJ2-5; D is tentatively TRBD1 or TRBD2 (5 bases each). Trimming took 8 bases from V and 5 from J, leaving 12 bases between them. The CDR3 is made up of 12 amino acids. CDR3 sequence: CASGGIKETQYF. CDR3 sequence (DNA): TGTGCCAGCGGGGGAATAAAGGAGACCCAGTACTTC.

This clonotype was counted only a few times. CDR3 sequence reads: CASAQRDGDTQYF. In DNA, the CDR3 is TGTGCCAGTGCCCAGCGAGACGGCGATACGCAGTATTTT. The chain combines TRBV19 with TRBJ2-3, with D uncertain. Trimming removed 8 bases from V and 6 bases from J, with 15 bases in between. CDR3 length equals 13 residues. Germline CDR1 and CDR2: LNHDA and SQIVND (reference sequence).

This clonotype came up a few times. The chain joins TRBV27 to TRBJ1-6; D is unresolved. Germline assignment: CDR1 MNHEY and CDR2 SMNVEV (reference sequence). Trimming left V 3 bases short and J 6 bases short, with 6 bases between. This CDR3 is built from 13 residues. The CDR3 sequence is CASSFGGNSPLHF. CDR3 DNA: TGTGCCAGCAGTTTTGGCGGTAATTCACCCCTCCACTTT.

A few counts support this clonotype. The chain joins TRBV12-5 to TRBJ2-1, with 11 bases aligning to TRBD1. Germline lookup yields CDR1 LGHNT and CDR2 FRNRAP. The length of the CDR3 is 16 residues. The junction had 4 bases not matched to a gene; V was cut back by 5 bases and J by 1 base. Here the CDR3 DNA reads TGTGCTAGTGGTCGGGACAGGGGGAAGTCCTACAATGAGCAGTTCTTC. Translation gives CASGRDRGKSYNEQFF.

This sequence joins TRBV5-1 and TRBJ1-1; 11 bases fit TRBD1. Germline V gene lookup returns CDR1 SGHRS and CDR2 YFSETQ. The CDR3 runs to 15 residues. V shed 4 bases, J shed 5 bases, and the junction held 7 bases outside the gene matches. The CDR3, as DNA: TGCGCCAGCAGCCTCCGGGACAGGGGGGAGACTGAAGCTTTCTTT. Amino acid sequence: CASSLRDRGETEAFF.

The V and J genes are TRBV28 and TRBJ2-3; 7 bases align to TRBD2. J lost 2 bases, V lost 4 bases, and 6 bases had no gene match. Germline lookup yields CDR1 MDHEN and CDR2 SYDVKM. The CDR3 is 15 amino acids. The CDR3 nucleotides are TGTGCCAGCAGTTCAATTAGCGGGCCCACAGATACGCAGTATTTT. Translated: CASSSISGPTDTQYF.

This clonotype was seen ten or more times. This chain joins TRBV29-1 and TRBJ1-2; 9 positions agree with TRBD1. This CDR3 spans 12 amino acids. V dropped 7 bases and J dropped 6; count of bases not matched to a gene: 6. Germline V CDR1 and CDR2: SQVTM, ANQGSEA. The CDR3: CSGTGGINGYTF. The CDR3 bases are TGCAGCGGAACAGGGGGCATTAATGGCTACACCTTC.

In its sample, this clonotype was seen a few times. The chain has TRBV29-1 and TRBJ2-7; maybe TRBD2 (6 bases). Between the trimmed V and J ends, which lost 5 bases and 3 bases, there was a span of 11 bases. Germline V gene sequence: CDR1 SQVTM, CDR2 ANQGSEA. This CDR3 contains 12 residues. CDR3 nucleotides: TGCAGCGTTAGACAGCGGGTCTACGAGCAGTACTTC. This encodes CSVRQRVYEQYF.

The gene calls are TRBV29-1 and TRBJ2-6, with D uncertain. The CDR3 is made up of 17 amino acids. Trimming shortened V by 8 bases and J by 3 bases, and 23 bases separated the two germline ends. Germline V lookup: CDR1 SQVTM, CDR2 ANQGSEA. The CDR3 protein is CSSDPPNNPHGANVLTF. In DNA, the CDR3 is TGCAGCTCGGACCCCCCGAACAATCCGCATGGGGCCAACGTCCTGACTTTC.

This clonotype has at least ten counts. V is TRBV15 and J is TRBJ1-2, with D unresolved. Germline V gene sequence: CDR1 LNHNV, CDR2 YYDKDF (reference sequence). This CDR3 region has 14 residues. V was pared by 6 bases and J by 4 bases, with 15 bases between. This CDR3 reads CATRDGADPYGYTF. The CDR3 region has the DNA TGTGCCACCAGAGATGGCGCTGATCCCTATGGCTACACCTTC.

This clonotype was seen only a few times. The CDR3 loop is CASSPTALGNTIYF. The DNA of the CDR3 is TGTGCCAGCAGCCCCACTGCCTTAGGAAACACCATATATTTT. The genes are TRBV7-6 and TRBJ1-3, with unresolved D. Trimming took 5 bases from V and 4 from J, leaving 12 bases between them. Germline assignment: CDR1 SGHVS and CDR2 FNYEAQ. This CDR3 spans 14 amino acids.

This clonotype was seen only a few times. This chain's CDR3 is CASSQGLPLEQYF. The CDR3 region has the DNA TGTGCCAGCAGCCAAGGTCTCCCACTCGAGCAGTACTTC. The chain carries TRBV3-1 and TRBJ2-7; D is ambiguous. The CDR3 consists of 13 residues. V was pared by 1 base and J by 6 bases, with 10 bases between. CDR1 is LGHDT, CDR2 YNNKEL, per germline (reference sequence).

V gene TRBV9 combines with J gene TRBJ2-1; maybe TRBD2 (8 bases). The V end was cut by 5 bases, the J end by 4 bases, with 19 bases between. CDR3 size: 16 residues. Per germline, CDR1 SGDLS and CDR2 YYNGEE. Written as DNA, the CDR3 is TGTGCCAGCAGGAAGGGGGCGGGAGGACCTTACAATGAGCAGTTCTTC. Its protein is CASRKGAGGPYNEQFF.

The V and J genes are TRBV12-3 or TRBV12-4 and TRBJ2-1, with 11 nucleotides matching TRBD2. The V and J ends lost 5 bases and 6 bases, in that order; junction bases with no gene match: 3. The CDR3 covers 14 residues. The CDR3 loop is CASSKLAGANEQFF. The CDR3 DNA is TGTGCCAGCAGTAAACTAGCGGGGGCCAATGAGCAGTTCTTC.

This clonotype was detected only a few times. The V gene is TRBV6-7, the J gene TRBJ2-7, with TRBD2 matching 12 bases. TRBV6-7 is designated an ORF whose function remains uncertain. J was trimmed by 4 bases and V by 5 bases; bases with no gene match: 9. The CDR3 runs 16 residues. CDR3 loop: CASSEPTSGRSYEQYF. CDR3 nucleotides: TGTGCCAGCAGTGAACCGACTAGCGGGAGAAGTTACGAGCAGTACTTC.

This clonotype has ten or more counts. V and J are TRBV7-9 and TRBJ1-1; perhaps TRBD1 as D (5 bases). V lost 4 bases, J lost 4 bases, and 10 bases lay in between. This CDR3 comprises 13 residues. CDR1 and CDR2 from the germline V gene are SEHNR and FQNEAQ (reference sequence). The CDR3 bases are TGTGCCAGCAGCTCCCAGGGTGGCACTGAAGCTTTCTTT. Translating it yields CASSSQGGTEAFF.

This clonotype was recorded at least ten times. The chain is built from TRBV20-1 and TRBJ2-7; 9 bases fit TRBD2. This CDR3 comprises 13 residues. V dropped 2 bases and J dropped 2; count of bases not matched to a gene: 1. Per germline, CDR1 DFQATT and CDR2 SNEGSKA (reference sequence). CDR3 sequence (DNA): TGCAGTGCTAGAAGGACTAGCGCCTACGAGCAGTACTTC. Translating it yields CSARRTSAYEQYF.

There are a few counts of this clonotype. This sequence joins TRBV7-8 and TRBJ1-2; D unclear. CDR1 and CDR2 from the germline V gene are SGHVS and FQNEAQ. The CDR3 has 15 residues. The V and J ends lost 2 bases and 3 bases respectively, with 13 bases between them. The CDR3 region has the DNA TGTGCCAGCAGCTTATTAGGAGGGATTGACTATGGCTACACCTTC. Amino acid sequence: CASSLLGGIDYGYTF.